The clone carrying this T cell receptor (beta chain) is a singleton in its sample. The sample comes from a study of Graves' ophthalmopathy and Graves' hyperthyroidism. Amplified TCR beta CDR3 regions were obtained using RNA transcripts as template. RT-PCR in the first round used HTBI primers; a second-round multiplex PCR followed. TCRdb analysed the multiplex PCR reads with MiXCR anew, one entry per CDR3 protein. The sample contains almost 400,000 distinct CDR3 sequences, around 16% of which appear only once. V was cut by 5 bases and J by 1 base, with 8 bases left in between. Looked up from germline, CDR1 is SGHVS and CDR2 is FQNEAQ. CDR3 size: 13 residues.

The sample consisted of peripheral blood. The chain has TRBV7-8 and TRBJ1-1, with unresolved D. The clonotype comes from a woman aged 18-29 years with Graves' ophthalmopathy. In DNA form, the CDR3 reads TGTGCCAGCAGCCCCTACAAGAACACTGAAGCTTTCTTT. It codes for CASSPYKNTEAFF.